A selection of T cell receptor beta chains follows, all from one sample in a study of CD8+CD57+ T cells in acquired aplastic anemia. MiXCR, run by TCRdb on the reads, gives a single entry per CDR3 protein. The data contain around 180,000 distinct CDR3 sequences, 45% to 60% of them singletons. Sequenced: sorted CD4+, CD8+, or CD8+CD57+ T cells (not recorded which) from PBMCs. Receptors originate from a human donor with aplastic anemia. Each CDR3 is given with its conserved first and last residue. A D gene is named only where the DNA matches it firmly. Rows may omit the clone size; those that give it use once, few, many or a size class.

d_gene	v_gene	abundance	j_gene	CDR3aa	CDR3nt
-	TRBV20-1	many	TRBJ2-1	CSASPPPGRNEQFF	TGCAGTGCTAGTCCCCCCCCGGGTCGGAATGAGCAGTTCTTC
-	TRBV5-5	-	TRBJ1-2	CASSLVGANYGYTF	TGTGCCAGCAGCTTGGTCGGGGCCAACTATGGCTACACCTTC
TRBD1	TRBV10-3	-	TRBJ2-7	CAIKATGGFRVYF	TGTGCCATCAAAGCGACAGGGGGGTTTAGGGTGTACTTC
TRBD2	TRBV2	-	TRBJ2-7	CASSGAGVTTYEQYF	TGTGCCAGCAGTGGGGCGGGGGTAACCACCTACGAGCAGTACTTC
-	TRBV7-3	many	TRBJ1-6	CASSLSGPNSPLHF	TGTGCCAGCAGCTTATCAGGGCCCAATTCACCCCTCCACTTT
TRBD1	TRBV15	-	TRBJ2-1	CATSRDWEGTQGNEQFF	TGTGCCACCAGCAGAGATTGGGAAGGGACACAGGGGAATGAGCAGTTCTTC
TRBD1	TRBV7-3	-	TRBJ2-3	CASSFKRGPHMREYF	TGTGCCAGCAGCTTCAAGAGGGGGCCCCACATGCGGGAGTATTTT
TRBD1	TRBV6-4	-	TRBJ1-2	CASSEWDRGGYTF	TGTGCCAGCAGTGAATGGGACAGGGGTGGCTACACCTTC
TRBD1	TRBV19	many	TRBJ1-2	CASSLVTGEGNGYTF	TGTGCCAGTAGCTTGGTGACAGGGGAAGGAAATGGCTACACCTTC
-	TRBV19	many	TRBJ1-5	CASSGVGGDQPQHF	TGTGCCAGTAGCGGGGTTGGGGGCGATCAGCCCCAGCATTTT
TRBD2	TRBV24-1	few	TRBJ2-2	CATSDHETSSYTGELFF	TGTGCCACCAGTGACCACGAGACTAGCAGTTACACCGGGGAGCTGTTTTTT
-	TRBV19	few	TRBJ2-1	CASRSSGYNEQFF	TGTGCCAGTAGATCCTCGGGCTACAATGAGCAGTTCTTC
-	TRBV7-7	many	TRBJ2-3	CASSLNQGSTDTQYF	TGTGCTAGCAGCCTAAATCAGGGTAGCACAGATACGCAGTATTTT
TRBD1	TRBV25-1	-	TRBJ2-5	CASSDQTLTGDGQTQYF	TGTGCCAGCAGTGACCAAACACTGACAGGGGATGGACAGACCCAGTACTTC
TRBD2	TRBV20-1	-	TRBJ2-5	CSARTSGRGFGTQYF	TGCAGTGCCCGGACTAGCGGGAGGGGGTTCGGGACCCAGTACTTC
TRBD2	TRBV7-6	-	TRBJ2-1	CASSLMLAGNNEQFF	TGTGCCAGCAGCCTTATGCTAGCGGGCAACAATGAGCAGTTCTTC